A selection of T cell receptor beta chains follows, all from one sample in a study of PD-1 blockade in classical Hodgkin lymphoma. Assay used: immunoSEQ multiplex PCR; TCRdb lists only in-frame clones, some missing. This sample has roughly 16,000 clones, with around 92% found just once. Input material: CD4+ T cells from blood. The receptors were gathered from a human donor with classical Hodgkin lymphoma. The CDR3 runs from the conserved cysteine through the conserved F or W. Fields, in order: CDR3 DNA, CDR3 protein, clone size, J gene, D gene, V gene. A D gene is named only where the DNA matches it firmly. Not all rows give a size; the values are once, few, many and, for expanded clones, a class.

TGTGCCAGCTCCCAAGGCAGAGATACGCAGTATTTT | CASSQGRDTQYF | NA | TRBJ2-3 | NA | TRBV18
TGTGCCAGCGGGCCCGGCGCCACAGATACGCAGTATTTT | CASGPGATDTQYF | once | TRBJ2-3 | NA | TRBV7-3
TGTGCCAGCTCTCCTCTACGGGACAGTATGTTGGGCTACACCTTC | CASSPLRDSMLGYTF | NA | TRBJ1-2 | TRBD1 | TRBV6-1
TGCGCCAGCAGAAAAACGCAGGGTAGTGGAAATGAGCAGTTCTTC | CASRKTQGSGNEQFF | NA | TRBJ2-1 | NA | TRBV5-1
TGTGCCATCAGTGAATCTGGGACAGTCCCGCTAGCCAAAAACATTCAGTACTTC | CAISESGTVPLAKNIQYF | NA | TRBJ2-4 | TRBD1 | TRBV10-3
TGTGCCTTGAGACAGGGTGAAGCTTTCTTT | CALRQGEAFF | few | TRBJ1-1 | TRBD1 | TRBV30
TGTGCCAGCAGCTTAGAGGCAGGGGTCGGCTACACCTTC | CASSLEAGVGYTF | few | TRBJ1-2 | NA | TRBV7-9
TGTGCCACCAGCACCCGACAGGGTCAGCCCCAGCATTTT | CATSTRQGQPQHF | few | TRBJ1-5 | TRBD1 | TRBV15
TGTGCCAGCAGCCCACTTATTGGGACCGCACATGGCTACACCTTC | CASSPLIGTAHGYTF | NA | TRBJ1-2 | NA | TRBV2
TGTGCCAGCAGTGGAGGCAGGGGTAACTATGGCTACACCTTC | CASSGGRGNYGYTF | NA | TRBJ1-2 | NA | TRBV6-1
TGTGCCAGCAGTGTGGAGAGAGGAGAGACCCAGTACTTC | CASSVERGETQYF | NA | TRBJ2-5 | NA | TRBV9
TGCGCCAGCAGCCCCGGGACTAGCGGACGCACAGATACGCAGTATTTT | CASSPGTSGRTDTQYF | NA | TRBJ2-3 | TRBD2 | TRBV5-1
TGTGCCAGCAGCATAGGCAGGGACACTGAAGCTTTCTTT | CASSIGRDTEAFF | few | TRBJ1-1 | NA | TRBV2
TGTGCCAGCAGTGGGACAGGGCCTAATTCACCCCTCCACTTT | CASSGTGPNSPLHF | NA | TRBJ1-6 | TRBD1 | TRBV5-4
TGTGCCAGCAGCTTGATCGTCGGGACTGAAGCTTTCTTT | CASSLIVGTEAFF | NA | TRBJ1-1 | NA | TRBV5-8
TGTGCCAGCAGTTACTCGCGGGGGAGGCTTACTGAAGCTTTCTTT | CASSYSRGRLTEAFF | NA | TRBJ1-1 | NA | TRBV6-5
TGCGCCAGCAGTGGTCCGCCGGGGTACTACGAGCAGTACTTC | CASSGPPGYYEQYF | NA | TRBJ2-7 | NA | TRBV10-2
TGTGCCAGCAGTTACGAAGTAGCGGGAGGAGGTACGCAGTATTTT | CASSYEVAGGGTQYF | NA | TRBJ2-3 | TRBD2 | TRBV6-5
TGTGCCAGCAGCCCATCCGGACAGGGTGTTTTTTCGTATGGCTACACCTTC | CASSPSGQGVFSYGYTF | NA | TRBJ1-2 | TRBD1 | TRBV14
TGCGCCAGCAGCTTGGAGGTAGTAGGGCTGCGCACCGGGGAGCTGTTTTTT | CASSLEVVGLRTGELFF | NA | TRBJ2-2 | NA | TRBV5-1
TGTGCCATCAGGCCCGCTAGCGGGAGGGACCTTCAGTACTTC | CAIRPASGRDLQYF | NA | TRBJ2-5 | TRBD2 | TRBV10-3
TGTGCCCTGGGATTATTAGCGAACGGGGAGCTGTTTTTT | CALGLLANGELFF | NA | TRBJ2-2 | NA | TRBV30
TGTGCCAGCAGTAGGACTAGCGCTGAGCAGTTCTTC | CASSRTSAEQFF | NA | TRBJ2-1 | TRBD2 | TRBV6-8
TGTGCCAGCAGCTCCAGGTTCGGGACCCAAGAGACCCAGTACTTC | CASSSRFGTQETQYF | few | TRBJ2-5 | NA | TRBV7-2
TGTGCCTGGAGTGCCTCGGGACTAGCGGGAGGCGAGCAGTACTTC | CAWSASGLAGGEQYF | NA | TRBJ2-7 | TRBD2 | TRBV30
TGTGCCAGCAGCTACCGCTACGAGCAGTACTTC | CASSYRYEQYF | NA | TRBJ2-7 | NA | TRBV5-6
TGTGCCAGCAGCTTGAGGGACAGGGTAGGCTACGAGCAGTACTTC | CASSLRDRVGYEQYF | NA | TRBJ2-7 | TRBD1 | TRBV7-9
TGTGCCAGCAGTATTCTAGCGGGCAGCTCCTACGAGCAGTACTTC | CASSILAGSSYEQYF | NA | TRBJ2-7 | TRBD2 | TRBV2
TGTGCCAGCATACCGGGGGGGATCTACGAGCAGTACTTC | CASIPGGIYEQYF | once | TRBJ2-7 | TRBD2 | TRBV5-5
TGTGCCAGCACCAAGGGACAGCGCTATGGCTACACCTTC | CASTKGQRYGYTF | NA | TRBJ1-2 | TRBD1 | TRBV6-5
TGTGCCAGCAGCCCGGGACTAGCAAACATTCAGTACTTC | CASSPGLANIQYF | NA | TRBJ2-4 | TRBD2 | TRBV14
TGTGCCAGCAGTGTAACCGGGACATTGAATTCACCCCTCCACTTT | CASSVTGTLNSPLHF | NA | TRBJ1-6 | NA | TRBV27
TGTGCCAGCAGTCCTCCCCCGGGACAGGGCTCCAAAGCTTTCTTT | CASSPPPGQGSKAFF | NA | TRBJ1-1 | TRBD1 | TRBV28
TGTGCCAGCAGCCGAGGACTAGCGGAACTCTACAATGAGCAGTTCTTC | CASSRGLAELYNEQFF | NA | TRBJ2-1 | TRBD2 | TRBV11-2
TGTGCCGGTACAGGGCAGCTGCCGAACACTGAAGCTTTCTTT | CAGTGQLPNTEAFF | NA | TRBJ1-1 | NA | TRBV6-1
TGTGCCAGCTGGGAGCAAGCGAACACCGGGGAGCTGTTTTTT | CASWEQANTGELFF | NA | TRBJ2-2 | NA | TRBV7-8
TGTGCCACCAGGGATAAGCGGGAGGCCAATGAGCAGTTCTTC | CATRDKREANEQFF | NA | TRBJ2-1 | TRBD2 | TRBV15
TGTGCCAGTAGTGCCGGCAAAACTGGGGCCAACGTCCTGACTTTC | CASSAGKTGANVLTF | NA | TRBJ2-6 | NA | TRBV19
TGTGCCACGCAAGAACTAGCGGGAGTTAACGAGCAGTACTTC | CATQELAGVNEQYF | NA | TRBJ2-7 | TRBD2 | TRBV6-1
TGTGCCAGCATGGACAGGGGGAGGACAGATACGCAGTATTTT | CASMDRGRTDTQYF | NA | TRBJ2-3 | TRBD1 | TRBV6-5
TGTGCCAGCAGCGGGGGACTAGCGGGAGCGACTGAGCAGTTCTTC | CASSGGLAGATEQFF | NA | TRBJ2-1 | TRBD2 | TRBV9
TGTGCCAGTAGTCGGCCGGCACGCTACTATGGCTACACCTTC | CASSRPARYYGYTF | NA | TRBJ1-2 | NA | TRBV19
TGTGCCAGCTCACCACGACAGGACCTAAGCTCCTACAATGAGCAGTTCTTC | CASSPRQDLSSYNEQFF | NA | TRBJ2-1 | NA | TRBV18
TGTGCTAGCAGCTCGCTAGATACGCAGTATTTT | CASSSLDTQYF | NA | TRBJ2-3 | NA | TRBV5-6
TGTGCCAGCAGTGAACTCGGGACCCTCTCTGAAGCTTTCTTT | CASSELGTLSEAFF | few | TRBJ1-1 | NA | TRBV2
TGTGCCAGCAGCTCCTGGGGAGGGGAAGGGGACGAGCAGTACTTC | CASSSWGGEGDEQYF | few | TRBJ2-7 | TRBD2 | TRBV11-2